The text below deals with one TCR beta chain. No antigen is known for it. The data were produced by immunoSEQ multiplex PCR, yet TCRdb's version contains in-frame clones alone and is incomplete. Counted here are around 160,000 clones, 91% occurring once; the ten biggest clones make up approximately 1.5%. The junction had 2 bases not matched to a gene; V was cut back by 2 bases and J by 6 bases. This CDR3 spans 14 amino acids. Germline lookup yields CDR1 MNHEY and CDR2 SMNVEV (reference sequence). The data are from a study of T cell responses to AZD1222 COVID-19 vaccine. Study-wide points: Repertoire sampling occurred only after the peak T cell response. Spike regions recognized by vaccine-associated CD4 TCRs spanned the protein, led by 160-218 and 743-854.

The clonotype was recovered from an adult in good health. The starting material was peripheral blood, obtained on day 0 of AZD1222 vaccination. V gene TRBV27 combines with J gene TRBJ2-2; 8 bases map to TRBD1. The chain's CDR3 is CASSLKQGAGELFF. The CDR3 DNA is TGTGCCAGCAGTTTAAAACAGGGGGCCGGGGAGCTGTTTTTT.